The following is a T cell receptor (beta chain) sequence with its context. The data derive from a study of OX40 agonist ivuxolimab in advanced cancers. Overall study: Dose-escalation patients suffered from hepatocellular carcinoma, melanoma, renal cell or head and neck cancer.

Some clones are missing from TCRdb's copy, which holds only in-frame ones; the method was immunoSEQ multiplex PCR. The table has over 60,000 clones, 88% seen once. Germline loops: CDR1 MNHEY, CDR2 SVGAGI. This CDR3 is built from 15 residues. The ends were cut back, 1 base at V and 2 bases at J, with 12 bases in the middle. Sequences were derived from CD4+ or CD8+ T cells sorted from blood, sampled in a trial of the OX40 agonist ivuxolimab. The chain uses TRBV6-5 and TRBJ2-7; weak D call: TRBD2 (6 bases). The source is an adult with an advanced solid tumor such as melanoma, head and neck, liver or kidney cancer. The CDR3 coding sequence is TGTGCCAGCAGTTACTTCAAGCGGGCCCCCTACGAGCAGTACTTC. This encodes CASSYFKRAPYEQYF.